This T cell receptor (beta chain) appears in the sequencing data of a study of OX40 agonist ivuxolimab in advanced cancers. For the study at large: Cohort: around 83% men, mean age about 60, aged roughly 23 to 79.

Some clones are missing from TCRdb's copy, which holds only in-frame ones; the method was immunoSEQ multiplex PCR. The data hold about 70,000 clones, with about 81% observed a single time. Autoimmune disease history or systemic immunosuppression was exclusionary. Germline assignment: CDR1 SNHLY and CDR2 FYNNEI. Trimming removed 6 bases from V and 11 bases from J; junction bases left unmatched: 6. The CDR3 has 11 residues. The chain combines TRBV2 with TRBJ1-1; 7 nucleotides agree with TRBD1. Here the sequenced sample was CD4+ or CD8+ T cells sorted from blood, taken in a trial of the OX40 agonist ivuxolimab. The TCR originated in an adult with an advanced solid tumor such as melanoma, head and neck, liver or kidney cancer. The CDR3 loop reads CASRKDRFAFF. CDR3 DNA: TGTGCCAGCAGAAAGGACAGGTTTGCTTTCTTT.